This T cell receptor beta chain stems from a study of shared clonotypes between healthy human individuals. Findings of the study overall: For naive CD4 cells, 4% to 5% of clonotypes were shared across a handful of donors. The small donor group covered limited genetic and exposure diversity.

Germline CDR1 reads MDHEN; CDR2 reads SYDVKM. The CDR3 length is 14 residues. V lost 11 bases, J lost 1 base, and 9 bases stayed unmatched. Each PCR replicate from the sorted subsets contained roughly 210 ng DNA, which is 30,000 or so T cell genomes. Generated by immunoSEQ multiplex PCR, the TCRdb table keeps only in-frame clones and is missing some. The sample consists of around 980,000 clones, 70% to 80% of them appearing once. Points on this clone: Its target is unknown.

The chain employs TRBV28 and TRBJ2-7; 9 bases agree with TRBD1. Sample: memory CD4+ T cells from PBMCs. Subset specified: CD45RA-negative fraction. This receptor was taken from a man in his late teens or twenties in good health. Some clones in this sample may be carry-over from other donors' samples. Written as DNA, the CDR3 is TGTGCCGCTGCCGGGACAGGGCCTTCCTACGAGCAGTACTTC. This codes for CAAAGTGPSYEQYF.